The 18 T cell receptor beta chains reported below all come from one sample, sequenced in a study of shared clonotypes between healthy human individuals. Profiling relied on immunoSEQ multiplex PCR, and the TCRdb table lists in-frame clones only, not all of them. Altogether over a million clones are present, around three quarters being singletons, with the ten largest covering roughly 0.65%. Sequenced: memory CD4+ T cells from PBMCs. As for subset: CD45RA-negative fraction. These receptors were obtained from a man aged 18 to 30 in good health. Some clones in this sample may be carry-over from other donors' samples.

This clone has a handful of counts. This sequence joins TRBV28 and TRBJ1-1, with D tentatively TRBD1 (5 bases). The germline V gene encodes CDR1 MDHEN and CDR2 SYDVKM. Trimming left V 1 base short and J 3 bases short, with 15 bases between. There are 16 residues in the CDR3. The CDR3 protein is CASSLSPSGPHTEAFF. CDR3 coding DNA: TGTGCCAGCAGTTTATCACCCTCAGGGCCCCACACTGAAGCTTTCTTT.

This clone appeared a single time. This rearrangement joins TRBV7-3 to TRBJ2-5; D tentatively reads TRBD1 or TRBD2 (6 bases each). V lost 4 bases, J lost 0 bases, and 12 bases lay in between. CDR3 size: 15 residues. Germline CDR1 and CDR2: SGHTA and FQGTGA. In DNA form, the CDR3 reads TGTGCCAGCAGCTGGAACGGGGGCGACCAAGAGACCCAGTACTTC. Its translation is CASSWNGGDQETQYF.

J is TRBJ1-2 and V is TRBV13; 8 nucleotides match TRBD1. J lost 2 bases, V lost 5 bases, and 7 bases had no gene match. This CDR3 spans 15 amino acids. Germline lookup yields CDR1 PRHDT and CDR2 FYEKMQ (reference sequence). As DNA, the CDR3 is TGTGCCAGCAGCCGAGCGAGGACAGGGAACTATGGCTACACCTTC. Amino acids: CASSRARTGNYGYTF.

The chain recombines TRBV28 with TRBJ1-5; no reliable D call. The CDR3 is 17 residues long. V lost 5 bases and J 7 bases, leaving 24 bases between the germline ends. Looked up from germline, CDR1 is MDHEN and CDR2 is SYDVKM. CDR3 loop: CASSRDRPGILGQPQHF. The CDR3 DNA reads TGTGCCAGCAGTAGAGACCGCCCGGGGATTTTAGGGCAGCCCCAGCATTTT. Combining the CDR3 with reference TRBV28 and TRBJ1-5 gives the whole variable domain DVKVTQSSRYLVKRTGEKVFLECVQDMDHENMFWYRQDPGLGLRLIYFSYDVKMKEKGDIPEGYSVSREKKERFSLILESASTNQTSMYLCASSRDRPGILGQPQHFGDGTRLSIL.

This chain uses TRBV15 with TRBJ1-2, with 7 positions matching TRBD1. Per the germline V gene, CDR1 is LNHNV and CDR2 is YYDKDF (reference sequence). The length of the CDR3 is 17 residues. The ends lost 2 bases at V and 1 base at J; junction bases unmatched: 10. CDR3 nucleotides: TGTGCCACCAGCAGAATAGGGACAGCTGGTAGTAACTATGGCTACACCTTC. This gives the protein CATSRIGTAGSNYGYTF.

V and J are TRBV5-4 and TRBJ2-2; 8 bases agree with TRBD2. Trimming at V came to 3 bases and at J to 3 bases, leaving 7 bases not matched to a gene. Germline V gene lookup returns CDR1 SGHNT and CDR2 YYREEE (reference sequence). The CDR3 totals 16 residues. CDR3 sequence reads: CASSYWSGSYTGELFF. DNA of the CDR3: TGTGCCAGCAGCTACTGGAGCGGGAGTTACACCGGGGAGCTGTTTTTT.

The rearrangement links TRBV5-4 to TRBJ2-7; D may correspond to TRBD1 or TRBD2 (7 bases each). The length of the CDR3 is 14 residues. CDR1 is SGHNT and CDR2 is YYREEE in the germline V gene (reference sequence). Trimming stripped 0 bases from V and 7 bases from J, with 14 bases between. The CDR3 protein is CASSLASGGGEQYF. The CDR3, as DNA: TGTGCCAGCAGCTTGGCTTCAGGGGGGGGTGAGCAGTACTTC.

This sequence joins TRBV7-2 and TRBJ2-2; 7 bases align to TRBD1. The CDR3 runs to 16 residues. In germline, CDR1 is SGHTA, CDR2 FQGNSA. Trimming took 2 bases from V and 0 from J; bases not matched to a gene: 3. CDR3 protein: CASSLYGTANTGELFF. DNA of the CDR3: TGTGCCAGCAGCTTATATGGGACAGCGAACACCGGGGAGCTGTTTTTT.

For this clone: A clone one base away is much larger, so this may be a read error. No conserved phenylalanine or tryptophan is present at the end of the CDR3, so a read error is the likely explanation. This rearrangement joins TRBV30 to TRBJ1-1; a possible D gene is TRBD1 (5 bases). Germline CDR1 and CDR2: GTSNPN and SVGIG (reference sequence). The length of the CDR3 is 13 residues. V lost 2 bases and J lost 5, with 12 bases in between. The CDR3 is CAWSIDSGTEAFV. As DNA, the CDR3 is TGTGCCTGGAGTATAGACAGTGGGACTGAAGCTTTCGTT.

The gene calls are TRBV14 and TRBJ2-2; D possibly corresponds to TRBD1 (6 bases). Trimming removed 6 bases from V and 1 base from J, with 9 bases in between. This CDR3 spans 14 amino acids. Looked up from germline, CDR1 is SGHDN and CDR2 is FVKESK. CDR3 protein: CASRGQKNTGELFF. Here the CDR3 DNA reads TGTGCCAGCAGAGGACAGAAGAACACCGGGGAGCTGTTTTTT.

CDR3 loop: CASSLGGLAYETQYF. The DNA of the CDR3 is TGTGCCAGCAGTTTAGGGGGTCTAGCTTACGAGACCCAGTACTTC. The chain carries TRBV27 and TRBJ2-5; the D gene could be TRBD1 or TRBD2 (5 bases each). This CDR3 is 15 amino acids long. The V gene's germline CDR1 is MNHEY and CDR2 SMNVEV (reference sequence). V gave up 2 bases and J gave up 5 bases, with 15 bases separating them.

V is TRBV28 and J is TRBJ1-4; D ambiguous. The CDR3 is made up of 13 amino acids. The V gene's germline CDR1 is MDHEN and CDR2 SYDVKM. V was cut by 4 bases and J by 6 bases, with 9 bases left in between. As DNA, the CDR3 is TGTGCCAGCAGTTCAGGCGGCTATGAAAAACTGTTTTTT. Translating it yields CASSSGGYEKLFF.

The chain is built from TRBV10-2 and TRBJ2-2, with 14 bases fitting TRBD2. CDR1 is WSHSY, CDR2 SAAADI, per germline. With 6 bases clipped from V and 10 bases from J, the junction kept 7 bases outside the gene matches. The CDR3 length is 15 residues. The DNA of the CDR3 is TGCGCCAGCAGGGGACTAGCGGGAGAGTATGCGGAGCTGTTTTTT. Translated, it gives CASRGLAGEYAELFF.

This sequence joins TRBV15 and TRBJ1-5, with a tentative D call TRBD1 (6 bases). CDR1 is LNHNV, CDR2 YYDKDF, per germline (reference sequence). CDR3 size: 16 residues. V lost 5 bases, J lost 3 bases, and 17 bases lay in between. CDR3 protein: CATSWNVRGDNQPQHF. CDR3 nucleotide sequence: TGTGCCACCAGCTGGAACGTCAGGGGAGACAATCAGCCCCAGCATTTT.

J is TRBJ1-1 and V is TRBV5-1, with TRBD1 matching over 8 bases. The ends lost 3 bases at V and 1 base at J; junction bases unmatched: 5. The CDR3 consists of 15 residues. Germline lookup yields CDR1 SGHRS and CDR2 YFSETQ. The CDR3 DNA is TGCGCCAGCAGCTCGATCGGACAGGGGAACACTGAAGCTTTCTTT. It specifies CASSSIGQGNTEAFF.

The rearrangement joins TRBV11-2 to TRBJ2-3; no reliable D call. The V end was cut by 3 bases, the J end by 4 bases, with 8 bases between. The CDR3 covers 13 residues. Germline V gene sequence: CDR1 SGHAT, CDR2 FQNNGV. The CDR3 here is CASSFNLADTQYF. In nucleotides, the CDR3 is TGTGCCAGCAGCTTTAATTTGGCAGATACGCAGTATTTT.

This chain joins TRBV28 and TRBJ1-2; TRBD1 agrees at 10 bases. Trimming removed 6 bases from V and 7 bases from J; junction bases left unmatched: 11. The CDR3 is 15 residues long. Germline V CDR1 and CDR2: MDHEN, SYDVKM. CDR3 region: CASSRQGATSFGYTF. CDR3 DNA: TGTGCCAGCAGCAGACAGGGGGCGACCTCCTTTGGCTACACCTTC.

CDR3 DNA sequence: TGTGCCAGCAAAGGGTTCGGGGGCTACGAGCAGTACTTC. Its translation is CASKGFGGYEQYF. This chain joins TRBV6-1 and TRBJ2-7, with a possible D match to TRBD2 (6 bases). V lost 7 bases to trimming and J lost 3 bases, with 13 bases between them. Per the germline V gene, CDR1 is MNHNS and CDR2 is SASEGT. This CDR3 comprises 13 residues.